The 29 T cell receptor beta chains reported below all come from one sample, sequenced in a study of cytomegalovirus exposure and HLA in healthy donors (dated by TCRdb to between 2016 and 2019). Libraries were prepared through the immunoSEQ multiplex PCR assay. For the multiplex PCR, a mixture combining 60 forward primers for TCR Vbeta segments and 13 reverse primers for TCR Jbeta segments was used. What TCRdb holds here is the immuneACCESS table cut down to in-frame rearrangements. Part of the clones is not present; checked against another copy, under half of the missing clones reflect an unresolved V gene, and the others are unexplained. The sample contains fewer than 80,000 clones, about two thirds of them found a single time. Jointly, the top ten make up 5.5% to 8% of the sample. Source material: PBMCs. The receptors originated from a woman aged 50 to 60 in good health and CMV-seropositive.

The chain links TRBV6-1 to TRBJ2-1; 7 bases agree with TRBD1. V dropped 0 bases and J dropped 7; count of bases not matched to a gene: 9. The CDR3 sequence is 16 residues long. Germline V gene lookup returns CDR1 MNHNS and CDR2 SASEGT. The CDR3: CASSEAQGKYRNEQFF. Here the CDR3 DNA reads TGTGCCAGCAGTGAAGCACAGGGGAAGTACCGTAATGAGCAGTTCTTC.

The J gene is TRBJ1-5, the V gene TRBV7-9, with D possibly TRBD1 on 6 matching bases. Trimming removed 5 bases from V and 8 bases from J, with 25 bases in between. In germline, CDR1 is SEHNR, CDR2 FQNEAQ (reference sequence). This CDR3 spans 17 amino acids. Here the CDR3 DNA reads TGTGCCAGCAGCCAGGGGCCCGGGACCGCTAACACGGAGCCCCAGCATTTT. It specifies CASSQGPGTANTEPQHF.

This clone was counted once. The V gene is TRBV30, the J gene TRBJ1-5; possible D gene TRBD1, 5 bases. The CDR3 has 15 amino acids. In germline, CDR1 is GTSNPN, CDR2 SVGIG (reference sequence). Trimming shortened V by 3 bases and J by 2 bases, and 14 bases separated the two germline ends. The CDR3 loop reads CAWSLGGGGNQPQHF. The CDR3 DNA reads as TGTGCCTGGAGCCTGGGCGGGGGTGGCAATCAGCCCCAGCATTTT.

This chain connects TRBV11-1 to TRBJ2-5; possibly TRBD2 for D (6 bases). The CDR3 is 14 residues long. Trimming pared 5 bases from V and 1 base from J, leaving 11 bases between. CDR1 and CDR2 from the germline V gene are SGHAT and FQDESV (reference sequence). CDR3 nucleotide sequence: TGTGCCAGCAGCCAGGGACTTCTCCAAGAGACCCAGTACTTC. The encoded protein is CASSQGLLQETQYF. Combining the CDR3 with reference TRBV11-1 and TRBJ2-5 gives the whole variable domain EAEVAQSPRYKITEKSQAVAFWCDPISGHATLYWYRQILGQGPELLVQFQDESVVDDSQLPKDRFSAERLKGVDSTLKIQPAELGDSAMYLCASSQGLLQETQYFGPGTRLLVL.

CDR3 in amino acids: CASNQGFVGSPLHF. CDR3 DNA: TGTGCCAGCAACCAGGGGTTCGTCGGTTCACCCCTCCACTTT. The chain combines TRBV6-4 with TRBJ1-6, with D possibly matching TRBD1 (6 bases). The V gene lost 7 bases and the J gene lost 9 bases, with 16 bases spanning the gap. Per germline, CDR1 MRHNA and CDR2 SNTAGT. This CDR3 has 14 amino acids.

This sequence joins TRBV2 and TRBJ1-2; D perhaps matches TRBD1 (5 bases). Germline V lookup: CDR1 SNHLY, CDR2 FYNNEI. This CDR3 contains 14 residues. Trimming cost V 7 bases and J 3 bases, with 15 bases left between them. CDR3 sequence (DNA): TGTGCCAGCAACTCTCGCGGGGCGGACTATGGCTACACCTTC. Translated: CASNSRGADYGYTF.

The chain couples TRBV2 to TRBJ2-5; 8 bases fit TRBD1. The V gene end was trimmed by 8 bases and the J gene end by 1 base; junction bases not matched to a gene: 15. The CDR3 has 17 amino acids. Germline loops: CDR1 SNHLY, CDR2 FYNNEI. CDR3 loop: CASFGRGLKMGQETQYF. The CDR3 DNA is TGTGCCAGCTTCGGCAGGGGGCTTAAGATGGGCCAAGAGACCCAGTACTTC.

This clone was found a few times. Written as DNA, the CDR3 is TGTGCCAGCACCAAAGGCGGGGTCGTCGGTGGCTACACCTTC. This encodes CASTKGGVVGGYTF. The chain employs TRBV6-5 and TRBJ1-2; D unresolved. Deletions cut 7 bases from V and 7 bases from J, with 19 bases between. The CDR3 extends over 14 amino acids. CDR1 and CDR2 (germline): MNHEY, SVGAGI.

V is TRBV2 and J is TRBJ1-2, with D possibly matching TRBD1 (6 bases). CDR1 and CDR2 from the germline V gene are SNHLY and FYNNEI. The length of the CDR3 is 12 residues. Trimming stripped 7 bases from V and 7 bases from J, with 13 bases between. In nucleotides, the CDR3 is TGTGCCAGCACCCCCGACAGGCGTGGCTACACCTTC. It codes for CASTPDRRGYTF.

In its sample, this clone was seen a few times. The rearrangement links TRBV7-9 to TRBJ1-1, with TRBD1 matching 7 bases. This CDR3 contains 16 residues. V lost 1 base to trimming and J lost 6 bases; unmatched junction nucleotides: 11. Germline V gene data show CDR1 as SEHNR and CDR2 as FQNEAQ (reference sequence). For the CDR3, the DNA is TGTGCCAGCAGCTTAGAAGAAGGAGACAGGGTGGCTGAAGCTTTCTTT. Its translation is CASSLEEGDRVAEAFF.

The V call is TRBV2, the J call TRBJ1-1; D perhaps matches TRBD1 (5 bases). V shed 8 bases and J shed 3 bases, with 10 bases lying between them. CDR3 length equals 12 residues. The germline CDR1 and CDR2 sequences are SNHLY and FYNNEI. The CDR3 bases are TGTGCCAGCCCCGGACAAGACACTGAAGCTTTCTTT. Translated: CASPGQDTEAFF. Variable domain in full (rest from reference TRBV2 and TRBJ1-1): EPEVTQTPSHQVTQMGQEVILRCVPISNHLYFYWYRQILGQKVEFLVSFYNNEISEKSEIFDDQFSVERPDGSNFTLKIRSTKLEDSAMYFCASPGQDTEAFFGQGTRLTVV.

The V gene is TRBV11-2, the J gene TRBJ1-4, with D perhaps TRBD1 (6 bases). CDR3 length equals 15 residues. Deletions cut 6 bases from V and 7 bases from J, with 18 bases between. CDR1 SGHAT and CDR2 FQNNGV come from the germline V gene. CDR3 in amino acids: CASSPRVGGPEKLFF. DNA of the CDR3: TGTGCCAGCAGTCCTAGGGTCGGGGGGCCTGAAAAACTGTTTTTT.

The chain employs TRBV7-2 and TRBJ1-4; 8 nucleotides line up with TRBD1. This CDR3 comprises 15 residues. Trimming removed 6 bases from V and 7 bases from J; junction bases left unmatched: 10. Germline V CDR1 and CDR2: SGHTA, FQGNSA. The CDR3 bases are TGTGCCAGCAGACGTACGACAGGGGTGGCTGAAAAACTGTTTTTT. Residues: CASRRTTGVAEKLFF. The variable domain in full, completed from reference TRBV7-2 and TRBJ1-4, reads GAGVSQSPSNKVTEKGKDVELRCDPISGHTALYWYRQSLGQGLEFLIYFQGNSAPDKSGLPSDRFSAERTGGSVSTLTIQRTQQEDSAVYLCASRRTTGVAEKLFFGSGTQLSVL.

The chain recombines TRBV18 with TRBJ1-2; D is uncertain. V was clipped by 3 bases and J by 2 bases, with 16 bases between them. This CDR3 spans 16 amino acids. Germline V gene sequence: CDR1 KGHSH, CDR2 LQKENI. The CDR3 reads CASSPNSGGSNYGYTF. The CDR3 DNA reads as TGTGCCAGCTCACCCAATTCGGGAGGGTCAAACTATGGCTACACCTTC.

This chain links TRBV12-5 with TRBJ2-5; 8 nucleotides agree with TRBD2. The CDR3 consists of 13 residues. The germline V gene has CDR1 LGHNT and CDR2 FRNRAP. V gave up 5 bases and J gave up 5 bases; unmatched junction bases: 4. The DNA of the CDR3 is TGTGCTAGTGGTGCGGGGGGTGTGGAGACCCAGTACTTC. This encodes CASGAGGVETQYF.

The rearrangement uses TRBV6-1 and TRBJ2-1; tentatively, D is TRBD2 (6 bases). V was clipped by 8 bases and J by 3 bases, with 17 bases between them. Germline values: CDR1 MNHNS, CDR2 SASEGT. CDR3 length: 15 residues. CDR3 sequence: CASEQGTGDYNEQFF. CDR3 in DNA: TGTGCCAGCGAACAAGGGACTGGGGACTACAATGAGCAGTTCTTC.

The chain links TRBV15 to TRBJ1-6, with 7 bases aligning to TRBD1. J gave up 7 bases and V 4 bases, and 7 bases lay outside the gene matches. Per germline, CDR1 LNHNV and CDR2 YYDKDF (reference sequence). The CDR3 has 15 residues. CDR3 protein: CATSNKQGWNSPLHF. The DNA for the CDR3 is TGTGCCACCAGCAATAAACAGGGGTGGAATTCACCCCTCCACTTT. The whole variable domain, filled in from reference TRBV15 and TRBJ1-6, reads DAMVIQNPRYQVTQFGKPVTLSCSQTLNHNVMYWYQQKSSQAPKLLFHYYDKDFNNEADTPDNFQSRRPNTSFCFLDIRSPGLGDTAMYLCATSNKQGWNSPLHFGNGTRLTVT.

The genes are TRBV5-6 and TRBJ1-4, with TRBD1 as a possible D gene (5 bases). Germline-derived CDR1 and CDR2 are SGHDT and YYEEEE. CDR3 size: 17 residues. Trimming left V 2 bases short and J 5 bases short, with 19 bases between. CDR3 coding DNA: TGTGCCAGCAGCTTTGCTGGGCGGGGCTCCAGGAATGAAAAACTGTTTTTT. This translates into CASSFAGRGSRNEKLFF.

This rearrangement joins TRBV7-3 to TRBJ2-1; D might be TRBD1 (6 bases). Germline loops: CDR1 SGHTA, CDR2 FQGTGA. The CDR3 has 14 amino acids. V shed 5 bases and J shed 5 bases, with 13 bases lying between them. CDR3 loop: CASSQPGVDNEQFF. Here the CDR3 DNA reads TGTGCCAGCAGCCAGCCAGGGGTGGACAATGAGCAGTTCTTC.

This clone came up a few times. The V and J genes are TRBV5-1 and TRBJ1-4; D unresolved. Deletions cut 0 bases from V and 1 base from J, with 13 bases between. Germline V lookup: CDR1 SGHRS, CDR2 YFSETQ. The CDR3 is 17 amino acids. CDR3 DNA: TGCGCCAGCAGCTTGGAGGGAGTTGGATTAACTAATGAAAAACTGTTTTTT. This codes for CASSLEGVGLTNEKLFF.

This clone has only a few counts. This chain's CDR3 is CSVAGTANYGYTF. In DNA, the CDR3 is TGCAGCGTGGCCGGGACAGCTAACTATGGCTACACCTTC. The rearrangement uses TRBV29-1 and TRBJ1-2; 7 bases agree with TRBD1. The CDR3 runs to 13 residues. Germline V gene data show CDR1 as SQVTM and CDR2 as ANQGSEA. V lost 6 bases to trimming and J lost 0 bases; unmatched junction nucleotides: 4.

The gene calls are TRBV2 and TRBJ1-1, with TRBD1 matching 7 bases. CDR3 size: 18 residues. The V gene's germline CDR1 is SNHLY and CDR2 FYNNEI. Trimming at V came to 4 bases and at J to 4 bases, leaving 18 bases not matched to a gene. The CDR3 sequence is CASSVEGANPKKSTEAFF. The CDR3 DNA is TGTGCCAGCAGTGTAGAGGGGGCGAACCCAAAGAAGAGCACTGAAGCTTTCTTT.

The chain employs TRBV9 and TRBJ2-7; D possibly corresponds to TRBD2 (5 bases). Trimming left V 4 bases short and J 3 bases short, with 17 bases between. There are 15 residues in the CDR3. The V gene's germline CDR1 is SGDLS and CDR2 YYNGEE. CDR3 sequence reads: CASSSQLDSIYEQYF. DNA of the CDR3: TGTGCCAGCAGCTCCCAACTGGACTCAATCTACGAGCAGTACTTC.

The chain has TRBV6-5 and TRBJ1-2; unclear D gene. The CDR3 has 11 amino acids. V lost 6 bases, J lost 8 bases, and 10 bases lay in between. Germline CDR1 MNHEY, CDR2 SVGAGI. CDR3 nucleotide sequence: TGTGCCAGCAGGCATGCGTTCGGCTACACCTTC. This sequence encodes CASRHAFGYTF.

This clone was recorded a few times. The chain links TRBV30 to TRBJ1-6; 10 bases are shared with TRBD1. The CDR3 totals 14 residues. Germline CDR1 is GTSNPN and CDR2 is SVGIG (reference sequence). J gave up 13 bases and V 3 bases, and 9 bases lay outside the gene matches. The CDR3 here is CAWRAGQGSGPLHF. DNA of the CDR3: TGTGCCTGGAGGGCGGGACAGGGGAGCGGGCCCCTCCACTTT.

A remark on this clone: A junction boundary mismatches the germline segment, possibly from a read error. The CDR3 DNA follows: TGTGTCAGCAGCCCTAAAGAACAACAGGGTGTCCGATACGAGCAGTACTTC. Its translation: CVSSPKEQQGVRYEQYF. The chain employs TRBV6-4 and TRBJ2-7; a possible D gene is TRBD1 (6 bases). Per the germline V gene, CDR1 is MRHNA and CDR2 is SNTAGT. The CDR3 runs 17 residues.

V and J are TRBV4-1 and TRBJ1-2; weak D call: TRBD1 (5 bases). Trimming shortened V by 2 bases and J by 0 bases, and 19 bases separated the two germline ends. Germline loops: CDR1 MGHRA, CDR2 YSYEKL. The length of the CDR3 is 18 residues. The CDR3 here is CASSQIRDGRRSNYGYTF. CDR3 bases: TGCGCCAGCAGCCAAATACGGGACGGGAGGCGTTCTAACTATGGCTACACCTTC.

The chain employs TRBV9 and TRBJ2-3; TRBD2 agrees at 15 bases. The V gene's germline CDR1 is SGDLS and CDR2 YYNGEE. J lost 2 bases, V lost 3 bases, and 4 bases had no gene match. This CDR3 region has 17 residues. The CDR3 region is CASSAGTSGGITDTQYF. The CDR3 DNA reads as TGTGCCAGCAGCGCCGGGACTAGCGGGGGGATCACAGATACGCAGTATTTT.

This CDR3 is CASSLWAGSGNEQFF. Written as DNA, the CDR3 is TGTGCCAGCAGTTTATGGGCAGGTTCGGGGAATGAGCAGTTCTTC. The rearrangement joins TRBV27 to TRBJ2-1; D may be TRBD2 (5 bases). The germline CDR1 and CDR2 sequences are MNHEY and SMNVEV (reference sequence). The CDR3 length is 15 residues. V lost 1 base to trimming and J lost 7 bases, with 14 bases between them.